One sample yielded the 11 T cell receptor beta chains listed below, sequenced in a study of response to subunit inactivated influenza vaccine. TCRdb analysed the RT-PCR reads with MiXCR anew, one entry per CDR3 protein. The sample consists of fewer than 350,000 distinct CDR3 sequences, around a fifth of them appearing once. Source: PBMCs from blood, taken about 20 months after vaccination. Every receptor here comes from a man between 45 and 75 years old who received an inactivated influenza vaccine.

The chain carries TRBV7-9 and TRBJ1-2; D perhaps matches TRBD1 (5 bases). This CDR3 region has 14 residues. V gave up 8 bases and J gave up 5 bases, with 18 bases separating them. Germline V gene sequence: CDR1 SEHNR, CDR2 FQNEAQ (reference sequence). CDR3 residues: CASSPGPNQYGYTF. DNA for the CDR3: TGTGCCAGCTCACCGGGACCCAACCAATATGGCTACACCTTC.

This clonotype was detected a few times. This chain links TRBV7-2 with TRBJ2-2, with a weak D call TRBD1 (6 bases). This CDR3 has 17 amino acids. V was cut by 0 bases and J by 0 bases, with 11 bases left in between. The germline gives CDR1 SGHTA, CDR2 FQGNSA. The CDR3 here is CASSLAVGTSNTGELFF. The CDR3 DNA is TGTGCCAGCAGCTTAGCGGTCGGGACATCGAACACCGGGGAGCTGTTTTTT.

The chain links TRBV20-1 to TRBJ2-1; D possibly uses TRBD1 or TRBD2 (5 bases each). Trimming took off 6 bases at V and 9 bases at J, with 21 bases between the two ends. The CDR3 totals 14 residues. CDR1 and CDR2 from the germline V gene are DFQATT and SNEGSKA (reference sequence). The CDR3 region is CSAEPGAGSSEQFF. Here the CDR3 DNA reads TGCAGTGCGGAACCCGGGGCCGGAAGCAGTGAGCAGTTCTTC.

The gene calls are TRBV7-9 and TRBJ1-6, with D unresolved. Germline V gene sequence: CDR1 SEHNR, CDR2 FQNEAQ (reference sequence). The CDR3 has 14 residues. Between the trimmed V and J ends, which lost 1 base and 10 bases, there was a span of 11 bases. The CDR3 bases are TGTGCCAGCAGCTTAGAGGGAGGTTGGTCACCCCTCCACTTT. It yields the protein CASSLEGGWSPLHF. Drawing the rest from reference TRBV7-9 and TRBJ1-6, the complete variable domain is DTGVSQNPRHKITKRGQNVTFRCDPISEHNRLYWYRQTLGQGPEFLTYFQNEAQLEKSRLLSDRFSAERPKGSFSTLEIQRTEQGDSAMYLCASSLEGGWSPLHFGNGTRLTVT.

The chain recombines TRBV5-5 with TRBJ2-5, with 8 bases matching TRBD2. Germline V lookup: CDR1 SGHKS, CDR2 YYEKEE (reference sequence). V shed 6 bases, J shed 2 bases, and the junction held 3 bases outside the gene matches. This CDR3 contains 13 residues. The CDR3 loop is CASTLAGQETQYF. The CDR3 DNA reads as TGTGCCAGCACCTTAGCGGGACAAGAGACCCAGTACTTC.

The sample holds a few counts of this clonotype. The chain combines TRBV5-6 with TRBJ1-1; possibly TRBD1 for D (5 bases). V dropped 5 bases and J dropped 0 bases, with 20 bases sitting between them. Looked up from germline, CDR1 is SGHDT and CDR2 is YYEEEE. There are 17 residues in the CDR3. The CDR3 protein is CASRSLGLGKLNTEAFF. The CDR3 region has the DNA TGTGCCAGCAGAAGCTTGGGGCTTGGCAAACTGAACACTGAAGCTTTCTTT.

This clonotype was picked up many times. This chain joins TRBV12-3 or TRBV12-4 and TRBJ1-6, with D tentatively TRBD1 (6 bases). The CDR3 runs to 15 residues. The V and J ends lost 5 bases and 7 bases respectively, with 15 bases between them. CDR3 in amino acids: CASSPEGGRNSPLHF. The CDR3 DNA is TGTGCCAGCAGTCCCGAGGGGGGCAGGAATTCACCCCTCCACTTT.

The rearrangement links TRBV7-6 to TRBJ1-4; maybe TRBD1 (5 bases). Looked up from germline, CDR1 is SGHVS and CDR2 is FNYEAQ. V shed 5 bases and J shed 8 bases, with 21 bases lying between them. The CDR3 totals 16 residues. CDR3 nucleotides: TGTGCCAGCAGCCCAGATTTAAGGCCGCGACAGGAAAAACTGTTTTTT. Its translation is CASSPDLRPRQEKLFF.

In the case of this clonotype: The conserved closing phenylalanine or tryptophan is absent in this CDR3, likely reflecting a read error. The limits of the CDR3 on the DNA are not certain, so only TCRdb's listed CDR3 is given. The chain links TRBV5-6 to TRBJ1-2; TRBD1 is taken as the D call from the table, unchecked against the DNA. Germline-derived CDR1 and CDR2 are SGHDT and YYEEEE. The CDR3 is 14 amino acids in total, end residues counted. The CDR3 sequence is CASSLTSGAGGYTI.

J is TRBJ2-3 and V is TRBV7-6, with TRBD2 as a possible D gene (6 bases). CDR3 length: 13 residues. Germline assignment: CDR1 SGHVS and CDR2 FNYEAQ. The ends were cut back, 8 bases at V and 3 bases at J, with 12 bases in the middle. DNA of the CDR3: TGTGCCAGCGGAGGGCTCGCGACAGATACGCAGTATTTT. It yields the protein CASGGLATDTQYF.

The V and J genes are TRBV20-1 and TRBJ2-3; TRBD2 matches 14 bases. Unmatched junction bases numbered 6, after V lost 0 bases and J lost 4 bases. The CDR3 length is 17 residues. From germline, CDR1 is DFQATT and CDR2 SNEGSKA (reference sequence). The DNA for the CDR3 is TGCAGTGCTAGAGACCCCGGGACTAGCGGGAGACCAGATACGCAGTATTTT. Residues: CSARDPGTSGRPDTQYF.